The clone carrying this T cell receptor beta chain was counted at least ten times. This specimen comes from a study of T-cell reconstitution after alpha-beta-depleted transplantation in children. With 0 bases clipped from V and 2 bases from J, the junction kept 3 bases outside the gene matches. CDR1 and CDR2 from the germline V gene are DFQATT and SNEGSKA (reference sequence). This CDR3 is built from 15 residues. Unique molecular identifiers featured in how the TCRbeta library was prepared. One entry per CDR3 protein, called by TCRdb with MiXCR from the PCR reads. The table includes about 110,000 distinct CDR3 sequences, over 9% detected once.

The chain employs TRBV20-1 and TRBJ2-5; 10 bases align to TRBD2. The sample in question was PBMCs from the stem cell graft donor, obtained from the stem cell graft. The TCR originated in a human donor who donated a stem cell graft to a child with acute lymphoblastic leukemia. The CDR3 nucleotides read TGCAGTGCTAGAGATAGCGGGGGGCCGCAAGAGACCCAGTACTTC. Its translation: CSARDSGGPQETQYF.